This T cell receptor beta chain appears in the sequencing data of a study of blood T cell repertoires in COVID-19. As for the study in general: Acute and convalescent COVID-19 samples came from the United States, Italy and Spain. Sources were T cells, B-cell-depleted T cells, or PBMCs; the material itself was cDNA or gDNA.

The CDR3 is 15 residues long. Trimming cost V 4 bases and J 3 bases; bases outside gene matches: 8. The germline V gene encodes CDR1 SEHNR and CDR2 FQNEAQ (reference sequence). In the study's own analysis: The assay estimated nucleated cells by amplifying reference gene primers. Here immunoSEQ multiplex PCR was the method, and the copy in TCRdb shows in-frame clones only, minus some. That table furnishes V, J and clone size, whereas the DNA furnished D and trimming. The sample holds more than 350,000 clones; roughly 90% are singletons and the top ten take 1.4% to 1.5%. The TCR sequence derives from a woman younger than 30 who had been exposed to COVID-19. The chain uses TRBV7-9 and TRBJ2-7; 8 bases agree with TRBD1. Input material: PBMCs or T cells enriched from blood (not recorded which). This chain's CDR3 is CASSSRPGQDYEQYF. DNA of the CDR3: TGTGCCAGCAGCTCCCGACCGGGACAGGACTACGAGCAGTACTTC.